This T cell receptor beta chain was sequenced during a study of T cell changes during pregnancy in multiple sclerosis. This CDR3 spans 15 amino acids. V lost 1 base and J lost 3; bases outside the gene matches: 3. Germline assignment: CDR1 SGHTA and CDR2 FQGNSA. Clones were sequenced by immunoSEQ multiplex PCR, and TCRdb holds only the in-frame ones, with some missing. The sample gives some 80,000 clones, about 96% of which show up once; 1.1% is in the top ten. The TCR originated in a female donor with multiple sclerosis, enrolled in a pregnancy study. This chain links TRBV7-2 with TRBJ2-7, with 10 bases fitting TRBD1. The specimen was peripheral blood, collected in the second trimester of pregnancy. The DNA of the CDR3 is TGTGCCAGCAGCTTAGGGGGACAGGGGAGCTACGAGCAGTACTTC. Protein product: CASSLGGQGSYEQYF.